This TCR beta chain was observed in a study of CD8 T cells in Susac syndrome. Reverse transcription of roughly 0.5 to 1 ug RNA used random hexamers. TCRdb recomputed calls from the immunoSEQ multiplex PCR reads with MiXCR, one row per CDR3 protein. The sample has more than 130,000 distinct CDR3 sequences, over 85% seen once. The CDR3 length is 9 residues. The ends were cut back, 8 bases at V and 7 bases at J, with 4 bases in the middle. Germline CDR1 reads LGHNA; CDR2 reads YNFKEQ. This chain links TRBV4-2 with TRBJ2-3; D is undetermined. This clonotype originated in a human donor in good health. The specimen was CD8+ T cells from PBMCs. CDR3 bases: TGTGCCAGCCGTCATACGCAGTATTTT. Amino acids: CASRHTQYF.